This entry lists 30 T cell receptor beta chains sequenced from one sample in a study of monozygotic twins with inflammatory bowel disease. One entry per CDR3 protein, without DNA, is what TCRdb gives after re-calling the 5' RACE reads. The sample's table shows 85,000 to 110,000 distinct CDR3 sequences. Sequencing input: blood. Every receptor here comes from a human donor with ulcerative colitis or Crohn's disease, or a healthy co-twin of an affected twin (not recorded which).

The chain employs TRBV28 and TRBJ2-2; TCRdb reports TRBD2, a call that lacks DNA to check it against. Germline values: CDR1 MDHEN, CDR2 SYDVKM. This CDR3 comprises 16 residues. CDR3 in amino acids: CASSRRLAGATGELFF.

V and J are TRBV6-5 and TRBJ2-4; the TRBD1 assignment by TCRdb is unverifiable without DNA. Germline CDR1 and CDR2: MNHEY and SVGAGI. This CDR3 is 17 amino acids long. CDR3 protein: CASSFARDTLAKNIQYF.

The chain has TRBV5-6 and TRBJ2-1; TCRdb gives TRBD2 as the D gene, but with no DNA this cannot be confirmed. Germline V gene data show CDR1 as SGHDT and CDR2 as YYEEEE. The length of the CDR3 is 15 residues. The CDR3 region is CASSEWTSGYNEQFF.

The chain employs TRBV12-3 or TRBV12-4 and TRBJ1-6; TCRdb's D call, TRBD1, is unchecked because there is no DNA. The length of the CDR3 is 14 residues. The CDR3: CASSNRQANSPLHF.

CDR3: CASSETGELFF. The chain recombines TRBV2 with TRBJ2-2. The CDR3 is 11 amino acids. Germline V gives CDR1 SNHLY, CDR2 FYNNEI.

CDR3: CASSFLGQGARGTGELFF. V and J are TRBV11-1 and TRBJ2-2; no DNA is available, so the TRBD1 call from TCRdb remains unchecked. CDR3 length equals 18 residues. Germline V gene lookup returns CDR1 SGHAT and CDR2 FQDESV (reference sequence).

This chain connects TRBV4-3 to TRBJ2-5. Germline V CDR1 and CDR2: LGHNA, YSLEER. The CDR3 length is 15 residues. The CDR3 here is CASSQDGLVQETQYF.

V gene TRBV6-4 combines with J gene TRBJ2-1; TCRdb's D call, TRBD2, is unchecked because there is no DNA. This CDR3 spans 15 amino acids. Germline V gene lookup returns CDR1 MRHNA and CDR2 SNTAGT. The CDR3: CASSESGGVTDEQFF.

The chain links TRBV12-3 or TRBV12-4 to TRBJ2-7; TCRdb calls TRBD2, which cannot be checked without DNA. The CDR3 contains 13 residues. CDR3 region: CATSSGPASEQYF.

The chain uses TRBV7-9 and TRBJ2-7. The CDR3 runs 12 residues. Germline loops: CDR1 SEHNR, CDR2 FQNEAQ (reference sequence). CDR3 sequence: CASSLIEYEQYF.

The chain combines TRBV12-3 or TRBV12-4 with TRBJ1-1. The CDR3 contains 11 residues. CDR3 residues: CASTSGPGAFF.

This chain uses TRBV4-3 with TRBJ2-1; TCRdb's D call, TRBD1, is unchecked because there is no DNA. Germline lookup yields CDR1 LGHNA and CDR2 YSLEER. This CDR3 is built from 15 residues. The CDR3 region is CASSPLGTGYNEQFF.

This chain uses TRBV7-9 with TRBJ2-7; the TRBD1 assignment by TCRdb is unverifiable without DNA. This CDR3 has 13 residues. The germline gives CDR1 SEHNR, CDR2 FQNEAQ (reference sequence). The CDR3 spells CASSHVTGYEQYF.

This rearrangement joins TRBV7-8 to TRBJ1-1. This CDR3 is built from 11 residues. Germline V gives CDR1 SGHVS, CDR2 FQNEAQ. CDR3 protein: CASSFGTEAFF.

V gene TRBV24-1 combines with J gene TRBJ2-2; the TRBD1 assignment by TCRdb is unverifiable without DNA. The CDR3 covers 15 residues. Germline loops: CDR1 KGHDR, CDR2 SFDVKD. This chain's CDR3 is CATRTGGENTGELFF.

The chain employs TRBV20-1 and TRBJ2-1; as DNA is missing, the TRBD1 call by TCRdb cannot be tested. The CDR3 is 14 residues long. The V gene's germline CDR1 is DFQATT and CDR2 SNEGSKA (reference sequence). CDR3 protein: CSARAGEVLIRQFF.

V is TRBV5-5 and J is TRBJ2-3. The germline CDR1 and CDR2 sequences are SGHKS and YYEKEE (reference sequence). This CDR3 has 14 residues. CDR3 in amino acids: CASSWLGSTDTQYF.

This rearrangement joins TRBV5-1 to TRBJ1-2. This CDR3 has 14 residues. Germline lookup yields CDR1 SGHRS and CDR2 YFSETQ. The chain's CDR3 is CASSLVGNSYGYTF.

The chain couples TRBV27 to TRBJ2-1; with no DNA, the TCRdb D assignment of TRBD2 cannot be verified. Germline V gene data show CDR1 as MNHEY and CDR2 as SMNVEV (reference sequence). The CDR3 extends over 13 amino acids. The CDR3: CATRLAGGDEQFF.

This chain joins TRBV7-8 and TRBJ2-3; the D call of TRBD2 rests on TCRdb alone, since no DNA is present to check it. CDR1 and CDR2 (germline): SGHVS, FQNEAQ. The CDR3 loop spans 15 amino acids. CDR3 protein: CASSWTRGVTDTQYF.

The V gene is TRBV20-1, the J gene TRBJ2-4; checking the TCRdb D call of TRBD1 is not possible without DNA. The length of the CDR3 is 16 residues. Germline assignment: CDR1 DFQATT and CDR2 SNEGSKA (reference sequence). CDR3 loop: CSASGQGSPRQNIQYF.

The genes are TRBV4-3 and TRBJ2-2. The germline V gene encodes CDR1 LGHNA and CDR2 YSLEER. This CDR3 contains 13 residues. This chain's CDR3 is CASSQRSPGELFF.

This chain uses TRBV20-1 with TRBJ2-2; TCRdb outputs TRBD1, but without DNA this stays unchecked. The V gene's germline CDR1 is DFQATT and CDR2 SNEGSKA (reference sequence). This CDR3 is built from 16 residues. CDR3 in amino acids: CSARDRLYRGTGELFF.

This chain links TRBV20-1 with TRBJ2-1; the D call from TCRdb, TRBD1, cannot be confirmed without DNA. Looked up from germline, CDR1 is DFQATT and CDR2 is SNEGSKA (reference sequence). The CDR3 extends over 14 amino acids. CDR3 sequence reads: CSISPGQGAGEQFF.

This chain joins TRBV7-2 and TRBJ1-1; TCRdb's assignment of TRBD1 cannot be checked, as there is no DNA. The V gene's germline CDR1 is SGHTA and CDR2 FQGNSA. The CDR3 runs to 15 residues. This CDR3 reads CASSLVLGQGPEAFF.

This sequence joins TRBV12-3 or TRBV12-4 and TRBJ2-1. The CDR3 runs to 15 residues. The CDR3 here is CASRLTLNSYNEQFF.

The rearrangement links TRBV4-3 to TRBJ2-7; the D gene TCRdb calls, TRBD2, cannot be checked with no DNA. This CDR3 is 14 amino acids long. Looked up from germline, CDR1 is LGHNA and CDR2 is YSLEER. This CDR3 is CASSQAGTSAEQYF.

The rearrangement joins TRBV29-1 to TRBJ2-2; TCRdb picks TRBD1, but there is no DNA to check that call. Germline loops: CDR1 SQVTM, CDR2 ANQGSEA. There are 12 residues in the CDR3. The CDR3 loop is CSVWGGTGELFF.

V is TRBV5-7 and J is TRBJ1-5; checking the TCRdb D call of TRBD1 is not possible without DNA. TRBV5-7 is treated as an ORF (open reading frame) with a function not yet certain. CDR3 length: 17 amino acids. The CDR3 here is CASSRFIGYPSCQPQHF.

The chain links TRBV18 to TRBJ2-1; TCRdb's D call, TRBD1, is unchecked because there is no DNA. Germline CDR1 is KGHSH and CDR2 is LQKENI. The CDR3 has 15 residues. The CDR3 here is CASSPAAAPARGKFF.